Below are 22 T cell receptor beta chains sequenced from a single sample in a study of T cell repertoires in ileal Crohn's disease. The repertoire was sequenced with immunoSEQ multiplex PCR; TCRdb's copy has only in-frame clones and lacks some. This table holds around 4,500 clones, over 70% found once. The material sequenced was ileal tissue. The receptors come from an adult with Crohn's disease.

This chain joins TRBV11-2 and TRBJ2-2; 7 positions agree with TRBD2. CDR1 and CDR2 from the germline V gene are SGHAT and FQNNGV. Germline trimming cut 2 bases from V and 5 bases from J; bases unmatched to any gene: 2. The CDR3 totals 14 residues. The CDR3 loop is CASSLSSGTGELFF. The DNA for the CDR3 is TGTGCCAGCAGCTTATCTAGCGGTACCGGGGAGCTGTTTTTT. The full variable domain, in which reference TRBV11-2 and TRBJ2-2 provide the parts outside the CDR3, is EAGVAQSPRYKIIEKRQSVAFWCNPISGHATLYWYQQILGQGPKLLIQFQNNGVVDDSQLPKDRFSAERLKGVDSTLKIQPAKLEDSAVYLCASSLSSGTGELFFGEGSRLTVL.

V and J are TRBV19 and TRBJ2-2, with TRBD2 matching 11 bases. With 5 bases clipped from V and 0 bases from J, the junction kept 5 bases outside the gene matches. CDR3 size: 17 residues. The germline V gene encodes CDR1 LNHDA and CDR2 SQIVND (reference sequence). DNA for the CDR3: TGTGCCAGTAGTCGACCTAGCGGGAGGTCGAACACCGGGGAGCTGTTTTTT. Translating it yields CASSRPSGRSNTGELFF.

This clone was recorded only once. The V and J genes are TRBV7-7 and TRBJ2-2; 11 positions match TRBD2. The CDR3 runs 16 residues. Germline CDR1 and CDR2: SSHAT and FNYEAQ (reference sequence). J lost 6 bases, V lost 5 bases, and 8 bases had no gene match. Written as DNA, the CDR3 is TGTGCCAGCAGCCCACTAGCGGGAGATACCCCCGGGGAGCTGTTTTTT. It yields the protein CASSPLAGDTPGELFF.

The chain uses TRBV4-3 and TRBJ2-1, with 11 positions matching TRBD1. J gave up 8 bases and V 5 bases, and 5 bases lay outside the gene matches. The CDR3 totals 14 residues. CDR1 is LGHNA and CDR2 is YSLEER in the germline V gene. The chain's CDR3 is CASSKDRGQDEQFF. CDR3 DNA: TGCGCCAGCAGCAAGGACAGGGGGCAGGATGAGCAGTTCTTC.

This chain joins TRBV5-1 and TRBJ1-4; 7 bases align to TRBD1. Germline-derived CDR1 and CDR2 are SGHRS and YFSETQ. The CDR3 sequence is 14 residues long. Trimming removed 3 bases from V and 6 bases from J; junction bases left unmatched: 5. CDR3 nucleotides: TGCGCCAGCAGCTCCGGGACAGTGGATGAAAAACTGTTTTTT. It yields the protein CASSSGTVDEKLFF.

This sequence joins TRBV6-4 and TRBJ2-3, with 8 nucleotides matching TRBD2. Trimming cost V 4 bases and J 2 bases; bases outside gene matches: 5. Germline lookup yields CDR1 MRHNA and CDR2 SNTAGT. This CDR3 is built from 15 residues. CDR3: CASSAGLDHTDTQYF. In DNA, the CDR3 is TGTGCCAGCAGTGCGGGACTAGACCACACAGATACGCAGTATTTT.

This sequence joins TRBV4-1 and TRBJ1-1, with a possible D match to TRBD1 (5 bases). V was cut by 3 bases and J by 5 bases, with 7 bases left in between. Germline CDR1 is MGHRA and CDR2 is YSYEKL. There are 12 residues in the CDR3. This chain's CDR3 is CASSQDNTEAFF. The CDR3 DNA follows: TGCGCCAGCAGCCAGGACAATACTGAAGCTTTCTTT.

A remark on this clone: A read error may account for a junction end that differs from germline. The CDR3 spells CASSLAQGADTQYF. In DNA form, the CDR3 reads TGTGCCAGCAGTTTAGCACAGGGAGCAGATACGCAGTATTTT. The chain recombines TRBV7-9 with TRBJ2-3; D possibly corresponds to TRBD1 (6 bases). CDR1 is SEHNR and CDR2 is FQNEAQ in the germline V gene (reference sequence). CDR3 length: 14 residues.

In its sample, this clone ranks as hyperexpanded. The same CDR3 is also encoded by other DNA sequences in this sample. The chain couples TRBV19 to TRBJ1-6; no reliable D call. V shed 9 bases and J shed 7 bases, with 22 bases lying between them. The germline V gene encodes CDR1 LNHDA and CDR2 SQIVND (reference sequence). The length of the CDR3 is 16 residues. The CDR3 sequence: CASQPKEGGTNSPLHF. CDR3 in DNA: TGTGCCAGCCAACCCAAAGAAGGCGGCACAAATTCACCCCTCCACTTT.

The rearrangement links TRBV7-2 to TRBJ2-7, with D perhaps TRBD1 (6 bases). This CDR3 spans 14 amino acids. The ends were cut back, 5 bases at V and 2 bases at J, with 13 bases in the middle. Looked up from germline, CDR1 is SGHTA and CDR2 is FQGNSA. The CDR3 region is CASSNPGATYEQYF. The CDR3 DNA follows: TGTGCCAGCAGCAACCCAGGGGCAACCTACGAGCAGTACTTC.

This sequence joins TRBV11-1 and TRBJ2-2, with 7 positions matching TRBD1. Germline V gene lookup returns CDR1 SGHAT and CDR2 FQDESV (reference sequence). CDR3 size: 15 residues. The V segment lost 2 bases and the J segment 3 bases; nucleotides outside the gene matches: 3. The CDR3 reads CASSLTGVDTGELFF. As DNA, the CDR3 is TGTGCCAGCAGCTTAACAGGGGTGGACACCGGGGAGCTGTTTTTT.

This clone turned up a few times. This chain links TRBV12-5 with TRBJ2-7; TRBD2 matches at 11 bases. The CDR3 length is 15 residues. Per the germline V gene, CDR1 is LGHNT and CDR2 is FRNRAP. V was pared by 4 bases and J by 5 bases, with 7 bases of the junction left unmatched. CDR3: CASGSLAGGPHEQYF. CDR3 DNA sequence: TGTGCTAGTGGTTCCTTAGCGGGGGGGCCCCACGAGCAGTACTTC.

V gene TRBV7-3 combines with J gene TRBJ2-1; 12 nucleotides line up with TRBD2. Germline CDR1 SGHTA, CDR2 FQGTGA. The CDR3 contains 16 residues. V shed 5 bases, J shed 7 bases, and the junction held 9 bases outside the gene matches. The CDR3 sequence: CASSRGWTSGTNEQFF. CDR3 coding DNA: TGTGCCAGCAGCCGCGGGTGGACTAGCGGGACGAATGAGCAGTTCTTC.

The CDR3 loop reads CAITGTGVTGELFF. In nucleotides, the CDR3 is TGTGCCATCACCGGGACAGGGGTTACCGGGGAGCTGTTTTTT. This chain connects TRBV10-3 to TRBJ2-2, with 10 bases matching TRBD1. After removal of 7 bases from V and 5 bases from J, the junction contained 4 bases not matched to a gene. This CDR3 is built from 14 residues. Germline V gene data show CDR1 as ENHRY and CDR2 as SYGVKD.

The DNA of the CDR3 is TGCGCCAGCAGCCCCCCGGGGGCAGGGGGCGGTTCACCCCTCCACTTT. This encodes CASSPPGAGGGSPLHF. This rearrangement joins TRBV5-1 to TRBJ1-6; TRBD1 aligns across 8 bases. After removal of 4 bases from V and 9 bases from J, the junction contained 12 bases not matched to a gene. Germline lookup yields CDR1 SGHRS and CDR2 YFSETQ. This CDR3 contains 16 residues.

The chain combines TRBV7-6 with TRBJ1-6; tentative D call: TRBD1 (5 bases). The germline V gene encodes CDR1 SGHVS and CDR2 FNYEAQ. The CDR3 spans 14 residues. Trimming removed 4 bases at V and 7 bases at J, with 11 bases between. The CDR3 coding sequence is TGTGCCAGCAGCTCCCTGGGGGGGAATTCACCCCTCCACTTT. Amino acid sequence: CASSSLGGNSPLHF. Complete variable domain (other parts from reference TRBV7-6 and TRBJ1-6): GAGVSQSPRYKVTKRGQDVALRCDPISGHVSLYWYRQALGQGPEFLTYFNYEAQQDKSGLPNDRFSAERPEGSISTLTIQRTEQRDSAMYRCASSSLGGNSPLHFGNGTRLTVT.

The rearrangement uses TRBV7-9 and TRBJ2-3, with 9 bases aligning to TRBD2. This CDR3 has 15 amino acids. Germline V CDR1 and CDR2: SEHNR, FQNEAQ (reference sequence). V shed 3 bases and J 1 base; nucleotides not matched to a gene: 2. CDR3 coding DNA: TGTGCCAGCAGCTTGGTAGCGGGGGGCACAGATACGCAGTATTTT. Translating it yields CASSLVAGGTDTQYF.

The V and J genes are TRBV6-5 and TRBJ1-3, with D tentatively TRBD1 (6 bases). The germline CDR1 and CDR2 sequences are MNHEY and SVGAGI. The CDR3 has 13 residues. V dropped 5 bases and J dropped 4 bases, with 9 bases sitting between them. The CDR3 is CASSRGKGNTIYF. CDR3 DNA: TGTGCCAGCAGTAGGGGGAAAGGAAACACCATATATTTT.

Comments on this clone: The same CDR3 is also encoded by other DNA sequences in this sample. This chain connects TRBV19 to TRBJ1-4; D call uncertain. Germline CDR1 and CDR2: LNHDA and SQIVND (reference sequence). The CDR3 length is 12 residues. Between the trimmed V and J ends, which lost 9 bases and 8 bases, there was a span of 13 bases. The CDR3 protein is CASSQLQEKLFF. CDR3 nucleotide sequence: TGTGCCAGCAGTCAACTTCAAGAAAAACTGTTTTTT.

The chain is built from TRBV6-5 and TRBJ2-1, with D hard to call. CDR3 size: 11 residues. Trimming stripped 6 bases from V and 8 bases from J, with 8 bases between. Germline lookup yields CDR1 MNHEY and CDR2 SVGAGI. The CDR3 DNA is TGTGCCAGCAGCCCGGGTGATGAGCAGTTCTTC. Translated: CASSPGDEQFF.

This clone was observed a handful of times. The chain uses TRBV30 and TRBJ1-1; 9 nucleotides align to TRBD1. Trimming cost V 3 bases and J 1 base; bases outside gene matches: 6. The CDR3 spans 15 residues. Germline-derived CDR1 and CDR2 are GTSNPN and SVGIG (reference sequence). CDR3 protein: CAWSAKQGANTEAFF. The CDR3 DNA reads TGTGCCTGGAGCGCCAAACAGGGGGCGAACACTGAAGCTTTCTTT.

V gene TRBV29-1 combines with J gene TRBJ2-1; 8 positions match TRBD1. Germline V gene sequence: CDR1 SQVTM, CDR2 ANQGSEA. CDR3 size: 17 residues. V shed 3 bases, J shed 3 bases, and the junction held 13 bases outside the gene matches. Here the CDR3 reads CSVETGYTGGHYNEQFF. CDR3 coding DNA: TGCAGCGTTGAGACCGGTTACACAGGGGGGCACTACAATGAGCAGTTCTTC.